This T cell receptor beta chain derives from a study of cytomegalovirus exposure and HLA in healthy donors. Method: immunoSEQ multiplex PCR; TCRdb's copy keeps in-frame clones and lacks some. Of 120,000 to 150,000 clones in the sample, roughly 87% were seen once. This CDR3 spans 18 amino acids. Germline loops: CDR1 SNHLY, CDR2 FYNNEI. V lost 4 bases, J lost 8 bases, and 13 bases stayed unmatched. This TCR was sampled from a man in his late teens or twenties in good health and CMV-seropositive. V and J are TRBV2 and TRBJ2-6; 11 nucleotides agree with TRBD1. Material for sequencing was PBMCs. CDR3 DNA sequence: TGTGCCAGCAGTGGGGCCGGACAGGGGGCGCTTTTTACCAACGTCCTGACTTTC. Protein: CASSGAGQGALFTNVLTF.